By its share, the clone carrying this T cell receptor (beta chain) is medium-sized. V lost 3 bases, J lost 3 bases, and 6 bases stayed unmatched. This CDR3 contains 15 residues. CDR1 is LGHNA, CDR2 YNFKEQ, per germline. How the authors handled the data: Quantification of nucleated cells was approximated via reference gene primer amplification. TCRdb's table, derived via immunoSEQ multiplex PCR, lists solely in-frame clones and lacks some. The V and J calls and clone size come from that table; D and trimming were worked out from the DNA. Of around 47,000 clones listed, 69% were seen once; the top ten hold 6.2%. This entry is derived from a study of blood T cell repertoires in COVID-19. Background on the study: Samples came from the United States, Italy and Spain, spanning acute and convalescent COVID-19. T cells, B-cell-depleted T cells, or PBMCs provided the cDNA or gDNA that served as material.

The TCR comes from an older man with acute or convalescent COVID-19. The rearrangement joins TRBV4-2 to TRBJ1-1; 8 bases map to TRBD1. Sequencing was carried out using peripheral blood. The CDR3 loop reads CASSQKQGEDTEAFF. The DNA for the CDR3 is TGTGCCAGCAGCCAGAAACAGGGGGAGGACACTGAAGCTTTCTTT.